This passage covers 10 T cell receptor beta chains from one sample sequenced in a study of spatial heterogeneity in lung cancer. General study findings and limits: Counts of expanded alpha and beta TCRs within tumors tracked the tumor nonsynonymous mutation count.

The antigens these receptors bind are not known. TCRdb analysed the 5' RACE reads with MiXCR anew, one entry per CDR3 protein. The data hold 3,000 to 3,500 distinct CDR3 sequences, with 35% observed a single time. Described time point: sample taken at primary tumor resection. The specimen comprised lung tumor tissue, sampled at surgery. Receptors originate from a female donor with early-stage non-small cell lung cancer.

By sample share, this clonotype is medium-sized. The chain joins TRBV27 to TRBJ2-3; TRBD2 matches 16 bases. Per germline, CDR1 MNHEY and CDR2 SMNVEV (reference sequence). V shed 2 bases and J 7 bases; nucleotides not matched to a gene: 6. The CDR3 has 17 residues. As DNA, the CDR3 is TGTGCCAGCAGTTTAAAGTTGGGACTAGCGGGGGGGAATACGCAGTATTTT. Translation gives CASSLKLGLAGGNTQYF.

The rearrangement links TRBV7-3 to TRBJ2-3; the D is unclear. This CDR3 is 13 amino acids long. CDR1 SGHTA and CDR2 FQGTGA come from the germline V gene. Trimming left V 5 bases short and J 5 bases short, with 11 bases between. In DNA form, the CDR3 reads TGTGCCAGCAGCCTAGTTTGGGAAGATACGCAGTATTTT. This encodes CASSLVWEDTQYF.

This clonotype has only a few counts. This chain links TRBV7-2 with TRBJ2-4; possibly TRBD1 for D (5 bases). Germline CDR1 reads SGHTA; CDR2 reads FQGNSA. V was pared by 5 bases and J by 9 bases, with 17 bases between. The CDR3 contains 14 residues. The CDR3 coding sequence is TGTGCCAGCAGCCTCACGAGGCAGGGTGGCATTCAGTACTTC. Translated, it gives CASSLTRQGGIQYF.

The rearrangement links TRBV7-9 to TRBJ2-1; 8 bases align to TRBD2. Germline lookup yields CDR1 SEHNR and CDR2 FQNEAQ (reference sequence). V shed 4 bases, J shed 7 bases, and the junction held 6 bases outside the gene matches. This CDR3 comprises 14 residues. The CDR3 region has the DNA TGTGCCAGCAGCTCCGGACTAGCCATAAATGAGCAGTTCTTC. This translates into CASSSGLAINEQFF.

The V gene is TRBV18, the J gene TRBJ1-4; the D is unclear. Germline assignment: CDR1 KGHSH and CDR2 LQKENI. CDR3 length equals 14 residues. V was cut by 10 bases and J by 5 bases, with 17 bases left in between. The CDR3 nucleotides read TGTGCCACCTTCCGGTCCGGGCAAAATGAAAAACTGTTTTTT. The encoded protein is CATFRSGQNEKLFF.

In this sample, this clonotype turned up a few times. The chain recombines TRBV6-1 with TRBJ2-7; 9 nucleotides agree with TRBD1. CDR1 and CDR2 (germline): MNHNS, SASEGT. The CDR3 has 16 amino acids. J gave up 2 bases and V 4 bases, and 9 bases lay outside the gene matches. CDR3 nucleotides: TGTGCCAGCAGTGCTTGGGGGACAGGGAGCGCCTACGAGCAGTACTTC. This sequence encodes CASSAWGTGSAYEQYF.

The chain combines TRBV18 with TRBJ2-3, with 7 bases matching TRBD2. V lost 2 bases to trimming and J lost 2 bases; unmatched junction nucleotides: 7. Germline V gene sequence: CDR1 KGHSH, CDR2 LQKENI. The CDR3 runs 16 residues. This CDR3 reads CASSPRPAGYTDTQYF. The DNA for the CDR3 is TGTGCCAGCTCACCAAGGCCAGCGGGGTACACAGATACGCAGTATTTT.

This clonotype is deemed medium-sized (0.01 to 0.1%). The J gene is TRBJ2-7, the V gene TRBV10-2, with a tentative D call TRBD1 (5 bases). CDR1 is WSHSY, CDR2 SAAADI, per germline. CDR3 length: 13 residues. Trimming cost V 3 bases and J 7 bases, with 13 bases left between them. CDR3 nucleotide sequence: TGCGCCAGCAGTGAAAGGGGCCTTTTGGAGCAGTACTTC. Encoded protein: CASSERGLLEQYF.

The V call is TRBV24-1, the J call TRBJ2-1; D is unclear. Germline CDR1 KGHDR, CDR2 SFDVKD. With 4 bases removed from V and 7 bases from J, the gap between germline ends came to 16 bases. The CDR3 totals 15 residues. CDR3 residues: CATSEGASNINEQFF. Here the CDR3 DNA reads TGTGCCACCAGTGAAGGCGCCTCCAATATTAATGAGCAGTTCTTC.

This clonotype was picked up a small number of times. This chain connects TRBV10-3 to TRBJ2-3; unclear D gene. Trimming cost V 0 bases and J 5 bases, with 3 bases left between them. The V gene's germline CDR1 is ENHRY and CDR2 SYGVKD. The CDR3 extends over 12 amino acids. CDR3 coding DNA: TGTGCCATCAGTGAGTCGCAAGATACGCAGTATTTT. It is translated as CAISESQDTQYF.